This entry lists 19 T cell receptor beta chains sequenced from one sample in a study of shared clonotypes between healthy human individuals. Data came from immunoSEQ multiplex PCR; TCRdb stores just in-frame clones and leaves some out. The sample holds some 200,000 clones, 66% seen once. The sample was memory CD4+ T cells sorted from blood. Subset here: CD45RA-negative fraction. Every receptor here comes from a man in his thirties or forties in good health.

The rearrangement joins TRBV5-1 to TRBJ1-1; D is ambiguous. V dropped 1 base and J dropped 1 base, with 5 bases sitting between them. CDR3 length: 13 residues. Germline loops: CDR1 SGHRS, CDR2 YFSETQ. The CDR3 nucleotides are TGCGCCAGCAGCTTGACAGAGAACACTGAAGCTTTCTTT. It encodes CASSLTENTEAFF. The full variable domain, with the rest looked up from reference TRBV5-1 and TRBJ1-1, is KAGVTQTPRYLIKTRGQQVTLSCSPISGHRSVSWYQQTPGQGLQFLFEYFSETQRNKGNFPGRFSGRQFSNSRSEMNVSTLELGDSALYLCASSLTENTEAFFGQGTRLTVV.

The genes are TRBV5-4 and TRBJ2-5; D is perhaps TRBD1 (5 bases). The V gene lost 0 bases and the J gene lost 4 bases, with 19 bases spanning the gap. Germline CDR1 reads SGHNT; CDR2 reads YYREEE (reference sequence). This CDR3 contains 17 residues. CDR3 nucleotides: TGTGCCAGCAGCTTGGGAAAACAAAGGGGCTTTGGAGAGACCCAGTACTTC. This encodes CASSLGKQRGFGETQYF.

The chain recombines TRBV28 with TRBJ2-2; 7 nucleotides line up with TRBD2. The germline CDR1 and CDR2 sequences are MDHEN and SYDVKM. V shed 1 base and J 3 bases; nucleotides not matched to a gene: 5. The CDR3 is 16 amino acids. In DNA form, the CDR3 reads TGTGCCAGCAGTTTATACCTAGCGGAATACACCGGGGAGCTGTTTTTT. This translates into CASSLYLAEYTGELFF.

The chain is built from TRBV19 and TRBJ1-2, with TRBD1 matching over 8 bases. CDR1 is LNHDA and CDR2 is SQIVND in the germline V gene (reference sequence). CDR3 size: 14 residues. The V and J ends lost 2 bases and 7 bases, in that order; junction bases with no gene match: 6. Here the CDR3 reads CASSISDRGGGYTF. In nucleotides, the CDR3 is TGTGCCAGTAGTATATCCGACAGGGGAGGTGGCTACACCTTC.

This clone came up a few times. CDR3 coding DNA: TGTGCCAGCTCCGGGGGGGCGCAAGAGACCCAGTACTTC. Translation: CASSGGAQETQYF. J is TRBJ2-5 and V is TRBV5-4; 8 positions match TRBD2. The junction had 4 bases not matched to a gene; V was cut back by 7 bases and J by 2 bases. Germline CDR1 SGHNT, CDR2 YYREEE (reference sequence). The CDR3 extends over 13 amino acids.

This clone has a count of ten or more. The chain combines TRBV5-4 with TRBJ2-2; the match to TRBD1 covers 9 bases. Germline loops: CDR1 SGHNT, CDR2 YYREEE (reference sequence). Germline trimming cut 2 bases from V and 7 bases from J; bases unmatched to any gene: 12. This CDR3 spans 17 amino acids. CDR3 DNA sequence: TGTGCCAGCAGCTTCACTGACAGGGGGTCTTCCCACGGGGAGCTGTTTTTT. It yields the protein CASSFTDRGSSHGELFF.

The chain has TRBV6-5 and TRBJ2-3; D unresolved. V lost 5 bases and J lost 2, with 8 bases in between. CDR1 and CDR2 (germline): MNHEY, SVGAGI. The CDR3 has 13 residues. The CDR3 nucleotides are TGTGCCAGCAGTGGGTGGGACACAGATACGCAGTATTTT. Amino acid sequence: CASSGWDTDTQYF.

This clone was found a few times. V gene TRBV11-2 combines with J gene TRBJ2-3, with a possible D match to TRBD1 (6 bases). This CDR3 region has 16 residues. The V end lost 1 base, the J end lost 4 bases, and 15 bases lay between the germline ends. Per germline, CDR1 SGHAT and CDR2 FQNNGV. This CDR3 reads CASSLVGQGNPDTQYF. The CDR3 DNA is TGTGCCAGCAGCTTAGTTGGCCAGGGGAACCCAGATACGCAGTATTTT.

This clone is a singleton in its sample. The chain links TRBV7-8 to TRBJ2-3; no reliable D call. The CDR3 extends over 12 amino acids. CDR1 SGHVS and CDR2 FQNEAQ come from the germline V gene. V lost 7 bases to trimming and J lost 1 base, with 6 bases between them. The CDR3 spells CASTSGTDTQYF. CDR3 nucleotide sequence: TGTGCCAGCACCTCCGGCACAGATACGCAGTATTTT.

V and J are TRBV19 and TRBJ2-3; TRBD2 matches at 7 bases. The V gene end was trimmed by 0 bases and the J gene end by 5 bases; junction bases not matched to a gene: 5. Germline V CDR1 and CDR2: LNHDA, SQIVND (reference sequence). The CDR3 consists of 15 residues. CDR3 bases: TGTGCCAGTAGTATAGAGACTAGCCTATTAGATACGCAGTATTTT. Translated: CASSIETSLLDTQYF. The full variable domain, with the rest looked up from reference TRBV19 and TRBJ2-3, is DGGITQSPKYLFRKEGQNVTLSCEQNLNHDAMYWYRQDPGQGLRLIYYSQIVNDFQKGDIAEGYSVSREKKESFPLTVTSAQKNPTAFYLCASSIETSLLDTQYFGPGTRLTVL.

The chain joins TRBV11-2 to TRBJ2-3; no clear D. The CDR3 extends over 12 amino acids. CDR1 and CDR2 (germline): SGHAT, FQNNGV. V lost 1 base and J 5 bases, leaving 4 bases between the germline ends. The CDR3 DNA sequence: TGTGCCAGCAGCTTAGTGCGAGATACGCAGTATTTT. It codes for CASSLVRDTQYF.

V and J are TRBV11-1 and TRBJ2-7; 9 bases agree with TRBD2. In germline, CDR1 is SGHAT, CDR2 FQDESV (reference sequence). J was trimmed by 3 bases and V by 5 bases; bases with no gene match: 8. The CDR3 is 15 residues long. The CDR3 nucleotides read TGTGCCAGCAGCCCCCTGGCGGGAGGGCTCTACGAGCAGTACTTC. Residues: CASSPLAGGLYEQYF.

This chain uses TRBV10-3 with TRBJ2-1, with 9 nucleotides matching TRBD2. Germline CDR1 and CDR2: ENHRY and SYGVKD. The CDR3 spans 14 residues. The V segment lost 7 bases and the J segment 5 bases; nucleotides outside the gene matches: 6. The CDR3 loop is CAITAGLANNEQFF. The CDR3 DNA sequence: TGTGCCATCACCGCGGGACTAGCAAACAATGAGCAGTTCTTC.

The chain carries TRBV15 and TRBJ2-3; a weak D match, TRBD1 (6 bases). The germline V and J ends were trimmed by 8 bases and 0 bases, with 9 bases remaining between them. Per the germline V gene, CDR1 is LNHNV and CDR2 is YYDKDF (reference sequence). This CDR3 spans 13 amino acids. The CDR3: CATGGGSTDTQYF. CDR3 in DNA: TGTGCCACCGGGGGCGGGAGCACAGATACGCAGTATTTT.

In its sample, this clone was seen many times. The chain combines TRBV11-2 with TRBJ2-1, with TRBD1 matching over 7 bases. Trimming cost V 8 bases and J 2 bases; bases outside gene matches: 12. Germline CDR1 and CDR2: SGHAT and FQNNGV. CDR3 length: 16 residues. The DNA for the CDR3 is TGTGCCAGCCGACCGACCGGGACAGCCCCCTACAATGAGCAGTTCTTC. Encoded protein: CASRPTGTAPYNEQFF.

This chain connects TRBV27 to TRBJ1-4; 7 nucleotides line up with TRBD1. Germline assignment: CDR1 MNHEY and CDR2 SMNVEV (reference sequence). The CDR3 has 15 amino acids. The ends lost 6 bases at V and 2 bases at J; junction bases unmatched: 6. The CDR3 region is CASRPFRGTNEKLFF. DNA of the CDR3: TGTGCCAGCAGGCCTTTCAGGGGGACTAATGAAAAACTGTTTTTT. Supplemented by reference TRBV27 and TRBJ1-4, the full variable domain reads EAQVTQNPRYLITVTGKKLTVTCSQNMNHEYMSWYRQDPGLGLRQIYYSMNVEVTDKGDVPEGYKVSRKEKRNFPLILESPSPNQTSLYFCASRPFRGTNEKLFFGSGTQLSVL.

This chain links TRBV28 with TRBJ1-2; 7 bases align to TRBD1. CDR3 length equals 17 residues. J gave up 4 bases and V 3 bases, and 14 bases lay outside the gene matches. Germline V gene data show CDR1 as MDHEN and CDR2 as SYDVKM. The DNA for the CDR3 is TGTGCCAGCAGTTTCACCCGGGCCGGGACAGCATTCTATGGCTACACCTTC. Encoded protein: CASSFTRAGTAFYGYTF.

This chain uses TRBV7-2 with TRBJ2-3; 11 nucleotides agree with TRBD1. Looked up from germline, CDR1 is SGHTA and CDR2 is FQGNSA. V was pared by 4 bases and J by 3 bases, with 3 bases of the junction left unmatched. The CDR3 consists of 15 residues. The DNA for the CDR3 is TGTGCCAGCAGCTGGACAGGGGGCCTAACAGATACGCAGTATTTT. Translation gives CASSWTGGLTDTQYF.

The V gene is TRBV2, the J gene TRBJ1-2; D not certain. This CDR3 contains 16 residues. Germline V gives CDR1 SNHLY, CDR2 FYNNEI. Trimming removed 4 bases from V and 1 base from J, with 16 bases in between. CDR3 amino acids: CASSGPGIGINYGYTF. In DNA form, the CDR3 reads TGTGCCAGCAGTGGGCCCGGGATAGGCATTAACTATGGCTACACCTTC.